These 5 T cell receptor beta chains were sequenced from one sample in a study of blood T cell repertoires in COVID-19 (TCRdb year 2020). Receptor libraries were prepared by the immunoSEQ multiplex PCR assay. TCRdb's version of the immuneACCESS table is confined to in-frame rearrangements and falls short of the full clone set. An unresolved V gene accounts for under half of the shortfall where checked; the remainder is of unknown origin. Recorded for this sample are approximately 210,000 clones; 75% to 90% of them occurred a single time. The top ten hold 5.1% of the sample. Sequenced: peripheral blood. Receptors originate from a human donor in a cohort sampled during active COVID-19.

The V and J genes are TRBV6-2 or TRBV6-3 and TRBJ2-7, with TRBD2 matching 16 bases. Germline CDR1 MNHEY, CDR2 SVGEGT. J was trimmed by 4 bases and V by 5 bases; bases with no gene match: 2. This CDR3 region has 15 residues. Here the CDR3 reads CASSPGLAGGYEQYF. The DNA of the CDR3 is TGTGCCAGCAGTCCGGGACTAGCGGGAGGGTACGAGCAGTACTTC.

The genes are TRBV2 and TRBJ1-5, with 8 bases matching TRBD1. Germline CDR1 SNHLY, CDR2 FYNNEI. Trimming at V came to 6 bases and at J to 7 bases, leaving 5 bases not matched to a gene. The CDR3 is made up of 13 amino acids. The CDR3 region is CASRSGGWQPQHF. CDR3 bases: TGTGCCAGCAGGTCAGGGGGCTGGCAGCCCCAGCATTTT.

This chain connects TRBV19 to TRBJ1-1; unclear D gene. The length of the CDR3 is 13 residues. V was cut by 7 bases and J by 3 bases, with 12 bases left in between. Germline lookup yields CDR1 LNHDA and CDR2 SQIVND (reference sequence). The CDR3 region has the DNA TGTGCCAGTACCGGGAGGGTTTACACTGAAGCTTTCTTT. As protein: CASTGRVYTEAFF.

A single count supports this clone. The rearrangement joins TRBV18 to TRBJ1-2; D is unresolved. The CDR3 covers 14 residues. The V end was cut by 3 bases, the J end by 8 bases, with 16 bases between. The germline V gene encodes CDR1 KGHSH and CDR2 LQKENI. The CDR3 reads CASSPPPGERGYTF. Here the CDR3 DNA reads TGTGCCAGCTCACCCCCCCCGGGAGAGCGGGGCTACACCTTC.

The chain links TRBV11-1 to TRBJ1-5, with 7 bases matching TRBD1. CDR3 size: 14 residues. Germline CDR1 reads SGHAT; CDR2 reads FQDESV (reference sequence). V dropped 2 bases and J dropped 7; count of bases not matched to a gene: 5. DNA for the CDR3: TGTGCCAGCAGCTTAAAGGGGGCAGGGCAGCCCCAGCATTTT. This encodes CASSLKGAGQPQHF.